Listed below are T cell receptor beta chains from one sample, sequenced in a study of blood T cell repertoires in COVID-19. Sequenced by immunoSEQ multiplex PCR; TCRdb stores in-frame clones only, minus some. The sample includes some 350,000 clones, more than 70% seen only once; the top ten take 3%. The sequencing sample was made of peripheral blood. The receptors come from a man younger than 40 with active or convalescent COVID-19. CDR3s include the opening cysteine and the closing phenylalanine or tryptophan. The order of the fields is CDR3 DNA, CDR3 protein, J gene, V gene, clone size, D gene. A D gene is named only where the DNA matches it firmly. Expanded clones get a size class; other rows say once, few or many, or leave the size out.

TGCAGCGTTGTATCCAGGGGCTCCTACGAGCAGTACTTC CSVVSRGSYEQYF TRBJ2-7 TRBV29-1 NA NA
TGCAGCGTTGGGGTCGCAGGGATCTACAATGAGCAGTTCTTC CSVGVAGIYNEQFF TRBJ2-1 TRBV29-1 NA NA
TGTGCCAGCAGTGCAGGGGGCTTTCTGAATTCACCCCTCCACTTT CASSAGGFLNSPLHF TRBJ1-6 TRBV2 NA TRBD1
TGTGCCAGTAGTATGGTCTTGGCGGTGAACACTGAAGCTTTCTTT CASSMVLAVNTEAFF TRBJ1-1 TRBV19 NA NA
TGTGCCAGCAGCTTGACGGGGAACCAGCAGTTCTTC CASSLTGNQQFF TRBJ2-1 TRBV11-2 NA NA
TGTGCCAGCAGCCAAGGACTAGCGGGAGGCGGAGAGACCCAGTACTTC CASSQGLAGGGETQYF TRBJ2-5 TRBV14 NA TRBD2
TGTGCCAGCAGCCCCGGCCGGGGGGGGAGAAACACTGAAGCTTTCTTT CASSPGRGGRNTEAFF TRBJ1-1 TRBV5-4 NA NA
TGTGCCAGCAGCCAAACACAGGGGCAGGATGGCTACACCTTC CASSQTQGQDGYTF TRBJ1-2 TRBV3-1/TRBV3-2 NA TRBD1
TGTGCCTGGAGTTCACTACCGGTAGCGGGGGTCTACAATGAGCAGTTCTTC CAWSSLPVAGVYNEQFF TRBJ2-1 TRBV30 NA TRBD2
TGTGCCAGCTCGCCCGGGACAGGGTTGAATGAGCAGTTCTTC CASSPGTGLNEQFF TRBJ2-1 TRBV11-3 NA TRBD1
TGTGCCAGCAGCTTAGCGGTTACGGACCCCGGGGGTTCACCCCTCCACTTT CASSLAVTDPGGSPLHF TRBJ1-6 TRBV11-2 NA NA
TGTGCCAGCTCACCACCGGGACTAGAATATGAGCAGTTCTTC CASSPPGLEYEQFF TRBJ2-1 TRBV18 NA TRBD2
TGTGCCACCAGCAGAGATCACGGCTACGAGCAGTACTTC CATSRDHGYEQYF TRBJ2-7 TRBV15 NA NA
TGTGCCAGCAGCAGACAAGAGGGCCATGGCTACACCTTC CASSRQEGHGYTF TRBJ1-2 TRBV9 NA NA
TGCGCCAGCAGACCAGACAGGCGGGATGAAAAACTGTTTTTT CASRPDRRDEKLFF TRBJ1-4 TRBV5-1 once NA
TGTGCCACCTGTTTAAGGGGTCCGCAAGAGACCCAGTACTTC CATCLRGPQETQYF TRBJ2-5 TRBV6-5 NA NA
TGTGCCAGTAGTACTGGACAGGGCGGAGAGACCCAGTACTTC CASSTGQGGETQYF TRBJ2-5 TRBV19 NA TRBD1
TGTGCCTGGAGTGTATGGCGGGATACGCAGTATTTT CAWSVWRDTQYF TRBJ2-3 TRBV30 NA NA
TGTGCCAGCAGTCTAGGGGGCACGGATACGCAGTATTTT CASSLGGTDTQYF TRBJ2-3 TRBV7-3 NA TRBD1
TGTGCCAGCAGCCGCAGGGGAGTAAATGAAAAACTGTTTTTT CASSRRGVNEKLFF TRBJ1-4 TRBV13 NA NA
TGTGCTAGTGGCGAAGGGACAGGCTCCTACAATGAGCAGTTCTTC CASGEGTGSYNEQFF TRBJ2-1 TRBV12-5 NA TRBD1
TGTGCCAGCAGCACCGCACAGCGGAGGACTGAAGCTTTCTTT CASSTAQRRTEAFF TRBJ1-1 TRBV5-4 NA NA